This entry concerns a single TCR beta chain. Its antigen is not yet known. No much larger clonotype is one base removed from it; base qualities were not supplied. Synthetic TCR analog templates were spiked into each PCR to estimate absolute template abundance from read counts. The immunoSEQ assay was used to amplify TCRbeta CDR3 regions from genomic DNA with bias-controlled V and J gene primers. Rearranged TCRbeta segments were sequenced at approximately 20X coverage. The study's processing was this. Sequencing errors were corrected by clustering, and CDR3s were annotated against IMGT so that V, D and J genes could be assigned. Downstream analyses used only productive TCRbeta rearrangements, leaving out any out-of-frame or stop-codon sequences. To compute clonality, Shannon entropy was normalized by the log of the number of unique productive sequences and then subtracted from one. Fisher's exact test with Benjamini-Hochberg correction, at a threshold of adjusted p below 0.01, was used to find clones that differed between time points or between blood and tumor. TCRdb took this table from immuneACCESS and kept in-frame rearrangements with V and J called. Such tables lack part of the clones; where checked against another copy, unresolved V genes explain under half of the gap, and the rest is unexplained. The D gene and trimming were derived from the DNA, and the V and J assignments and clone size from that table. The sample has 46,000 or so clones on record, approximately 86% of them singletons. The top ten constitute more than 9% of the sample.

The sample's time point label is to be understood as: peripheral blood 6 weeks after treatment start. The cohort comprised more than 25 patients with locally advanced or metastatic urothelial carcinoma treated at Memorial Sloan Kettering on a trial protocol. Peripheral blood mononuclear cells were collected pretreatment and during treatment, with between 1 and 8 total time points obtained per patient. The Qiagen DNeasy Blood extraction kit was used to purify genomic DNA from total PBMCs and from tumor samples. Collected pretreatment and during treatment, PBMCs were isolated and stored as previously described. This entry is derived from a study of PD-L1 blockade in urothelial cancer (dated by TCRdb to the late 2010s). Regarding the research as a whole: Every patient began therapy in about 2014 and was given atezolizumab 1,200 mg intravenously every 3 weeks. Blood samples yielded a median of approximately 150,000 T cells and roughly 83,000 unique TCRs, with median clonality approximately 0.08. Durable clinical benefit was achieved by nine patients and was not achieved by 20 patients. An ECOG performance status of 0 or 1 was recorded for the patients, and 0 to 3 prior chemotherapy regimens had been received by the patients. Pretreatment blood TCR-seq was available for under 35 patients, at least one posttreatment blood collection was obtained for some 24 patients, and tumor TCR-seq was available for some 24 patients. In the same patients who had TCR sequencing, pretreatment tumors also underwent whole exome sequencing and RNA sequencing. TCR sequencing covered pretreatment tumor samples and matched, serially collected peripheral blood taken before and after atezolizumab treatment. About nine tenths of the roughly 30 patients were males with bladder-origin urothelial cancer, and about 65% of the roughly 30 reported a prior smoking history. Blood samples were analyzed at 3 weeks after treatment start (second dose) and at 6 weeks after treatment start. Durable clinical benefit was defined as progression-free survival longer than 6 months, and TCR features were also tested against progression-free and overall survival. The study, an exploratory multi-omic analysis, examined somatic, immune and clinical correlates of response to PD-L1 blockade with atezolizumab in urothelial cancer. Paper-wide results and their limitations: A pretreatment peripheral blood TCR clonality below the median was linked to improved progression-free and overall survival. Because the sample size was small (n ≈ 30) and many exploratory analyses were performed, the results are intended to be hypothesis-generating. Patients with durable benefit showed greater expansion of tumor-associated TCR clones in peripheral blood 3 weeks after starting treatment (n of about 20, p = 0.022).

Compared with germline, V lacks 1 base and J lacks 4 bases; bases without a gene match: 5. Including the terminal cysteine and phenylalanine, the CDR3 comprises 15 residues. Only CDR3 DNA is held: 45 bases, read in frame from base 1. CDR1 and CDR2 were assigned from the germline V gene (reference sequence) as SEHNR and FQNEAQ. The V gene is TRBV7-9 and the J gene is TRBJ1-2, and TRBD1 matches 8 of the central bases. Sequences were derived from PBMCs, sampled around atezolizumab (anti-PD-L1) treatment. The receptor comes from a man in his sixties with urothelial cancer. The CDR3 reads as follows: CASSLVGQGGYGYTF. The DNA sequence is TGTGCCAGCAGCTTAGTCGGACAGGGTGGCTATGGCTACACCTTC.